Sequencing of this TCR beta chain was carried out in a study of blood T cell repertoires in COVID-19. Whole-study context: From the United States, Italy and Spain came samples of acute and convalescent COVID-19.

Germline V CDR1 and CDR2: SGDLS, YYNGEE. The CDR3 spans 14 residues. Trimming stripped 2 bases from V and 1 base from J, with 9 bases between. Sequencing was performed with immunoSEQ multiplex PCR; in TCRdb, only in-frame clones are kept and a portion is missing. The data contain roughly 300,000 clones, roughly 84% of them seen just once; the ten biggest clones take up roughly 1%. The sequence came from a woman aged 30 to 39 who had recovered from COVID-19. The genes are TRBV9 and TRBJ1-2, with D maybe TRBD1 (6 bases). The source material was PBMCs or T cells enriched from blood (not recorded which). The DNA of the CDR3 is TGTGCCAGCAGCGTCAGCAGGGGTAACTATGGCTACACCTTC. Translating gives CASSVSRGNYGYTF.